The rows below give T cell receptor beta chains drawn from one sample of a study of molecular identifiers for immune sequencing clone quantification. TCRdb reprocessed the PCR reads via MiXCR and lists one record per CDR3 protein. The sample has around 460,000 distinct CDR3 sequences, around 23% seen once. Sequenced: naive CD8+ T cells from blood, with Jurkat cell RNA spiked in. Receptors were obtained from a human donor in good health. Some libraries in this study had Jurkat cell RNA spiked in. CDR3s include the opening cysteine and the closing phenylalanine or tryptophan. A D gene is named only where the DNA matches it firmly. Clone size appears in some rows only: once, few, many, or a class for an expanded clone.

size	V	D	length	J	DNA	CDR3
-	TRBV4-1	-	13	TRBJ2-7	TGCGCCAGCAGCCAAGTAGGGATTTACGAGCAGTACTTC	CASSQVGIYEQYF
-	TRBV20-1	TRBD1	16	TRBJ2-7	TGCAGTGCGCGGGACAGGGCAATACTAGCGTCCTACGAGCAGTACTTC	CSARDRAILASYEQYF
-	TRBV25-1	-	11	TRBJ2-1	TGTGCCACCGGATGGGGGGATGAGCAGTTCTTC	CATGWGDEQFF
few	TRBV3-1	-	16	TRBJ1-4	TGTGCCAGCAGCCCCATCGACGGAGTTGGGAATGAAAAACTGTTTTTT	CASSPIDGVGNEKLFF
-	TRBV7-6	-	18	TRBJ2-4	TGTGCCAGCAGCTTAGCGCCGGTTGGGGAAGAGGCCAAAAACATTCAGTACTTC	CASSLAPVGEEAKNIQYF
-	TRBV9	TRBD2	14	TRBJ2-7	TGTGCCCGCAGCGCCGGGGGGGGGGCGTACGAGCAGTACTTC	CARSAGGGAYEQYF
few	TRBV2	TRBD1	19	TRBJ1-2	TGTGCCAGCAGTCCCCGGCCGGGACAGGGGGCCCTATTTAGCTATGGCTACACCTTC	CASSPRPGQGALFSYGYTF
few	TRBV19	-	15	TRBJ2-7	TGTGCCAGTAGTGCCGGGACCGTCCCTTCCTACGAGCAGTACTTC	CASSAGTVPSYEQYF
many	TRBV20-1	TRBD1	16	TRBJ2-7	TGCAGTGCTAGACCACGAGGGACAGCTCGACCCTACGAGCAGTACTTC	CSARPRGTARPYEQYF
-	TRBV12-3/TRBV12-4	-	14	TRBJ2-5	-	CASSSSDTQETQYF
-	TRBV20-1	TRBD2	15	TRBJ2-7	TGCAGTGTTAGAGTTTCCGGGACTAGCACCTACGAGCAGTACTTC	CSVRVSGTSTYEQYF
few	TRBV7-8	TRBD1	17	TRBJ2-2	TGTGCCAGCAGCTTCAGGACAGGGGGTGAGGGACCCGGGGAGCTGTTTTTT	CASSFRTGGEGPGELFF
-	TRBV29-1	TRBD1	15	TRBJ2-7	TGCAGCGTCGTGAGGACAGGCACATTCACCTACGAGCAGTACTTC	CSVVRTGTFTYEQYF
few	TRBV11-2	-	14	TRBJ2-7	TGTGCCAGCAGCCTGGCGGCAACCTCCTACGAGCAGTACTTC	CASSLAATSYEQYF
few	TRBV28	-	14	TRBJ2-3	TGTGCCAGCAGTTTGAGGGATCAGACAGATACGCAGTATTTT	CASSLRDQTDTQYF
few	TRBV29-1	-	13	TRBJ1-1	TGCAGCGTTGTAAGCGGGGGGGGCACTGAAGCTTTCTTT	CSVVSGGGTEAFF
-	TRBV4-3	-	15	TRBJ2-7	TGCGCCAGCAGCCAAGACTACAGTAACTCCTACGAGCAGTACTTC	CASSQDYSNSYEQYF
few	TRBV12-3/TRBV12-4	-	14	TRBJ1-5	TGTGCCAGCAGTTTATCGGGGTACGACCAGCCCCAGCATTTT	CASSLSGYDQPQHF
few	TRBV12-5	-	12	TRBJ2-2	TGTGCTAGTGGCTCACAGGCCGGGGAGCTGTTTTTT	CASGSQAGELFF
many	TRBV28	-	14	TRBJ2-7	TGTGCCAGCAGTCCCCGATTGCGCTCCTACGAGCAGTACTTC	CASSPRLRSYEQYF
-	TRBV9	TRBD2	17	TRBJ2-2	TGTGCCAGCAGCGTAGGCGGCGGGAGGACTGGTACCGGGGAGCTGTTTTTT	CASSVGGGRTGTGELFF
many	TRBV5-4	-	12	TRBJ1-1	TGTGCCAGCAGCTGGGGCGGCACTGAAGCTTTCTTT	CASSWGGTEAFF